This TCR beta chain emerged from a study of beta chain features in type 1 diabetes. For the study at large: Examination of sorted cells across all samples involved over 85,000,000 cells.

Turning to this clone: As yet, its antigen is unknown.

Study outcomes and limitations: Among all four CD4+ subsets, Type 1 diabetes patients had TCRB CDR3s that were moderately but significantly shorter. Naive, central memory and Treg TCRB repertoires seemed to resemble each other more closely in patients than they did in healthy donors.

The V gene's germline CDR1 is LNHNV and CDR2 YYDKDF (reference sequence). V was trimmed by 3 bases and J by 3 bases, leaving 14 bases between them. CDR3 length equals 15 residues. Sequenced material consisted of expressed TCRB transcripts (all of the isolated RNA was reverse transcribed). Produced via immunoSEQ multiplex PCR; TCRdb's table is partial and in-frame only. The profile shows tens of thousands of clones, approximately 72% of them singletons. The clonotype was recovered from a woman aged 18-30 years with type 1 diabetes. The chain employs TRBV15 and TRBJ2-5, with TRBD1 as a possible D gene (6 bases). The material sequenced was Tregs from blood. The CDR3 DNA sequence: TGTGCCACCAGCAGTGGGGGCGCGATCGAAGAGACCCAGTACTTC. Protein product: CATSSGGAIEETQYF.